A selection of T cell receptor beta chains follows, all from one sample in a study of blood T cell repertoires in COVID-19. Generated by immunoSEQ multiplex PCR, the TCRdb table keeps only in-frame clones and is missing some. The sample has approximately 280,000 clones; approximately 84% are singletons. The sequencing input was peripheral blood. Receptors originate from a human donor with COVID-19, enrolled during active disease. The donor label of this sample is uncertain. Each CDR3 is given with its conserved first and last residue. A D gene is named only where the DNA matches it firmly. Size is stated for part of the rows, as once, few or many counts, or as a class when the clone is expanded.

>-|TRBV2|TRBJ1-1|-
TGTGCCAGCAGTTCTGACACAGCTAACACTGAAGCTTTCTTT
CASSSDTANTEAFF
>-|TRBV4-1|TRBJ1-1|-
TGCGCCAGCAGCCTACTGGAGGTCTCGGCTTTCTTT
CASSLLEVSAFF
>-|TRBV7-2|TRBJ1-3|-
TGTGCCAGCAGCCCAACGGCGGGTAGAGGCTCTGGAAACACCATATATTTT
CASSPTAGRGSGNTIYF
>-|TRBV27|TRBJ2-1|TRBD1
TGTGCCAGCAGTTCGTTCGACAGGGGCGACTTGCATGAGCAGTTCTTC
CASSSFDRGDLHEQFF
>once|TRBV29-1|TRBJ1-4|TRBD1
TGCAGCGTTGATGGGGGGACAGGGGGCGAAAAACTGTTTTTT
CSVDGGTGGEKLFF
>-|TRBV19|TRBJ1-1|-
TGTGCCAGTCAGAACCGGACACGGAACACTGAAGCTTTCTTT
CASQNRTRNTEAFF
>-|TRBV5-6|TRBJ2-7|-
TGTGCCAGCAGCAACAGACAGGAGTCCTACGAGCAGTACTTC
CASSNRQESYEQYF
>-|TRBV6-5|TRBJ1-2|-
TGTGCCAGCAGTTCCTCCGGACAGAACTTCTATGGCTACACCTTC
CASSSSGQNFYGYTF
>-|TRBV27|TRBJ2-7|-
TGTGCCAGCAGTTCCACTACGGCCCGTTCGGAGTACTTC
CASSSTTARSEYF
>-|TRBV28|TRBJ2-7|TRBD1
TGTGCCAGCAGTCCCCACAGGGGGATGTACGAGCAGTACTTC
CASSPHRGMYEQYF
>-|TRBV5-1|TRBJ2-3|-
TGCGCCAGCAGCTTGGATGTTGGCGGGGCCGATACGCAGTATTTT
CASSLDVGGADTQYF
>-|TRBV18|TRBJ1-1|TRBD1
TGTGCCAGCTCACCTCGGACAGGGACCAACACTGAAGCTTTCTTT
CASSPRTGTNTEAFF
>-|TRBV7-9|TRBJ2-7|TRBD1
TGTGCCAGCCGCATCCAGGGGGACTCCTACGAGCAGTACTTC
CASRIQGDSYEQYF
>-|TRBV6-5|TRBJ1-1|TRBD1
TGTGCCAGCAGTCGCTCGGACAGGACCGCTGAAGCTTTCTTT
CASSRSDRTAEAFF
>-|TRBV7-2|TRBJ2-3|TRBD2
TGTGCCAGCAGCTCGGGACTAGCGGGAGGCACAGATACGCAGTATTTT
CASSSGLAGGTDTQYF
>-|TRBV11-3|TRBJ2-7|TRBD2
TGTGCCAGCACCCCGAGCGGGAGGGTCTACGAGCAGTACTTC
CASTPSGRVYEQYF
>-|TRBV7-2|TRBJ1-1|TRBD1
TGTGCCAGCAGCTCGACGCCTCAGGGGGTGGACGCTTTCTTT
CASSSTPQGVDAFF
>few|TRBV5-1|TRBJ1-6|TRBD1
TGCGCCAGCAGCTGGACAGGGGGTAATTCACCCCTCCACTTT
CASSWTGGNSPLHF
>-|TRBV7-2|TRBJ1-4|-
TGTGCCAGCAGCTTAGCCGACGGGGGAGCAACTAATGAAAAACTGTTTTTT
CASSLADGGATNEKLFF
>-|TRBV7-3|TRBJ2-1|TRBD2
TGTGCCAGCAGCTACGGGACTAGCGGCTACAATGAGCAGTTCTTC
CASSYGTSGYNEQFF
>-|TRBV28|TRBJ1-4|TRBD1
TGTGCCAGCAGTTTGGCGGGGACAGATAATGAAAAACTGTTTTTT
CASSLAGTDNEKLFF
>-|TRBV30|TRBJ2-1|-
TGTGCCTGGACCCCCAGACCTCTCGGGAACAATGAGCAGTTCTTC
CAWTPRPLGNNEQFF
>-|TRBV5-6|TRBJ2-7|TRBD1
TGTGCCAGCAGCCCGGGGACAGGCGGAGTGGGGGAGCAGTACTTC
CASSPGTGGVGEQYF
>few|TRBV10-3|TRBJ1-1|TRBD1
TGTGCCATCAGAGACTCATTACAGGGGGCCCGGGCTGAAGCTTTCTTT
CAIRDSLQGARAEAFF
>-|TRBV5-4|TRBJ1-2|-
TGTGCCAGCAGCACTGGACAGTCTAACTATGGCTACACCTTC
CASSTGQSNYGYTF
>-|TRBV29-1|TRBJ2-5|TRBD2
TGCAGCGCCCGTAGCGGGCGGGGGGAACTTACGGCCCAGTACTTC
CSARSGRGELTAQYF
>-|TRBV28|TRBJ1-1|-
TGTGCCAGCAGTCCCTGGGGCGCGTCCGCTGAAGCTTTCTTT
CASSPWGASAEAFF
>-|TRBV27|TRBJ2-7|TRBD1
TGTGCCAGCAGACGGGGGACAGGGGGATTCGGCGAGCAGTACTTC
CASRRGTGGFGEQYF
>-|TRBV7-9|TRBJ1-4|TRBD1
TGTGCCAGCAGCTTATGGGGCACAGGGGATGAAAAACTGTTTTTT
CASSLWGTGDEKLFF
>-|TRBV5-1|TRBJ2-2|-
TGCGCCAGCAGCCGGGGTGCGATTGACTCTACCGGGAATGCCGGGGAGCTGTTTTTT
CASSRGAIDSTGNAGELFF
>-|TRBV10-2|TRBJ2-7|-
TGCGCCAGCCGCCCGACAGGCCCCTACGAGCAGTACTTC
CASRPTGPYEQYF
>-|TRBV28|TRBJ1-3|-
TGTGCCAGCAGTCCCCCGGGGGAAGGGTCTGGAAACACCATATATTTT
CASSPPGEGSGNTIYF
>-|TRBV28|TRBJ2-2|-
TGTGCCAGCAGCCCCTCCCTGGCAGCCGGGGAGCTGTTTTTT
CASSPSLAAGELFF
>few|TRBV19|TRBJ1-2|TRBD1
TGTGCCAGTAGTATCGGGACAGGGGACCTTACGGACGGCTACACCTTC
CASSIGTGDLTDGYTF
>few|TRBV6-5|TRBJ1-5|-
TGTGCCAGCAAGAGGACCGAGGGAGATCAGCCCCAGCATTTT
CASKRTEGDQPQHF
>-|TRBV19|TRBJ2-5|TRBD1
TGTGCCAGTAGTATGGGACAGGGCCCGGAGACCCAGTACTTC
CASSMGQGPETQYF
>-|TRBV9|TRBJ2-2|-
TGTGCCAGCAGCGTAGGAACCCAGTGGAGGGCCAACACCGGGGAGCTGTTTTTT
CASSVGTQWRANTGELFF
>-|TRBV11-2|TRBJ2-3|-
TGTGCCAGCAGCACGGGGTATGGGAATACGCAGTATTTT
CASSTGYGNTQYF
>-|TRBV18|TRBJ1-5|-
TGTGCCAGCTCACCCCGGGGGGATAGCAATCAGCCCCAGCATTTT
CASSPRGDSNQPQHF
>-|TRBV7-2|TRBJ2-7|-
TGTGCCAGCAGCCCTCCTTGGAACAGGGACGAGCAGTACTTC
CASSPPWNRDEQYF
>few|TRBV29-1|TRBJ2-7|TRBD2
TGCAGCGTCGGACTAGCGGGAGGGTCCTACGAGCAGTACTTC
CSVGLAGGSYEQYF
>-|TRBV5-4|TRBJ2-7|TRBD2
TGTGCCAGCAGCTCGCGGACTAGCGGGAGGGTTAGTGGCAAGCAGTACTTC
CASSSRTSGRVSGKQYF
>-|TRBV28|TRBJ2-1|-
TGTGCCAGCAGTCTCTCACAGGACAATGAGCAGTTCTTC
CASSLSQDNEQFF
>-|TRBV7-2|TRBJ1-3|TRBD1
TGTGCCAGCAGCTATGGACAGGGGGCAAGCTCTGGAAACACCATATATTTT
CASSYGQGASSGNTIYF
>-|TRBV18|TRBJ1-2|TRBD1
TGTGCCAGCCTTAACCAGACAGGGGGCAGCTATGGCTACACCTTC
CASLNQTGGSYGYTF
>-|TRBV28|TRBJ2-3|TRBD2
TGTGCCAGCAGTTCTGGCGGGAGGGCCCGGAATACGCAGTATTTT
CASSSGGRARNTQYF
>-|TRBV28|TRBJ2-1|TRBD2
TGTGCCAGCAGTCTACTACTAGCGGGAGGAGTATATGAGCAGTTCTTC
CASSLLLAGGVYEQFF
>-|TRBV28|TRBJ2-7|TRBD2
TGTGCCAGCAGAGGGACTAGCGGAGATTACGAGCAGTACTTC
CASRGTSGDYEQYF
>-|TRBV28|TRBJ2-7|TRBD2
TGTGCCAGCAGTTTATGGACTAGCGGGATCTACGAGCAGTACTTC
CASSLWTSGIYEQYF
>-|TRBV3-1/TRBV3-2|TRBJ2-7|TRBD2
TGTGCCAGCAGCCCAAGACTGTCTAGCGGGGGGACCTACGAGCAGTACTTC
CASSPRLSSGGTYEQYF